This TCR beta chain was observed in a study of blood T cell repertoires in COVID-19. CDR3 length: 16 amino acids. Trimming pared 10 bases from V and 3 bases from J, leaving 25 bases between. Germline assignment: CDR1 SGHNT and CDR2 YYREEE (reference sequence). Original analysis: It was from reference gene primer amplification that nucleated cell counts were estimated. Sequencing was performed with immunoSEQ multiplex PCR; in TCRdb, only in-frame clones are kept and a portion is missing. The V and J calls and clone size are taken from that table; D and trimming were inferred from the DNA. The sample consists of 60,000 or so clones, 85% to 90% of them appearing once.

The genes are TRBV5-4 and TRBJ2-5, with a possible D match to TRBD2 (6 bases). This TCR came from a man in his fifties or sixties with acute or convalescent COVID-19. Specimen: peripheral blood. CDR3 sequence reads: CAATDGAGRHKETQYF. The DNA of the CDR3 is TGTGCCGCCACCGACGGAGCGGGCCGCCACAAAGAGACCCAGTACTTC.